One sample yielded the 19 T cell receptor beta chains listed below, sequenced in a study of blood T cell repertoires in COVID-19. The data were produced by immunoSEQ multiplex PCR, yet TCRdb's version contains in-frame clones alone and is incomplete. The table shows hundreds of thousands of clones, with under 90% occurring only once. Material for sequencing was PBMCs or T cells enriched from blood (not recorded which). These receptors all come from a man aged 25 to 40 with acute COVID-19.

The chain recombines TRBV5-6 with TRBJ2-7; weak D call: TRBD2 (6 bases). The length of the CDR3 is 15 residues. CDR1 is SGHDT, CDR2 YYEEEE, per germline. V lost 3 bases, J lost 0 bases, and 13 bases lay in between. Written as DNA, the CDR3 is TGTGCCAGCAGCTGGGGCGGGGAGAGCTCCTACGAGCAGTACGTC. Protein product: CASSWGGESSYEQYV.

CDR3 bases: TGTGCCAGCAGTTTTGGGGGAGGGGGCACAGATACGCAGTATTTT. It translates to CASSFGGGGTDTQYF. V and J are TRBV27 and TRBJ2-3; TRBD2 matches at 7 bases. Germline CDR1 MNHEY, CDR2 SMNVEV (reference sequence). The CDR3 loop spans 15 amino acids. V shed 3 bases, J shed 1 base, and the junction held 4 bases outside the gene matches.

The CDR3: CASSQDLYSLAGPPWQFF. Here the CDR3 DNA reads TGTGCCAGCAGCCAAGATCTATATTCACTAGCGGGCCCTCCATGGCAGTTCTTC. The chain has TRBV14 and TRBJ2-1, with TRBD2 identical over 9 bases. Germline assignment: CDR1 SGHDN and CDR2 FVKESK. The CDR3 has 18 amino acids. Losses at the gene ends were 0 bases for V and 12 bases for J; bases not matched to a gene: 18.

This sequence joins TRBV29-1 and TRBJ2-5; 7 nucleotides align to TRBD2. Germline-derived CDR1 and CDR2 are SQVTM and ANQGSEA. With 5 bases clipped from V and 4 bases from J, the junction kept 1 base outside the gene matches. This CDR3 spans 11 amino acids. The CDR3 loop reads CSVLAGETQYF. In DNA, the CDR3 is TGCAGCGTTTTAGCGGGAGAGACCCAGTACTTC.

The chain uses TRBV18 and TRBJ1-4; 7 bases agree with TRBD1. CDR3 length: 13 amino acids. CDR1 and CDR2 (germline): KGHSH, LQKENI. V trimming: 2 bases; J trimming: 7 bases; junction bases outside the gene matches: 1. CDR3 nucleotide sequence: TGTGCCAGCTCACCAGACAGGGTTGAAAAACTGTTTTTT. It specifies CASSPDRVEKLFF. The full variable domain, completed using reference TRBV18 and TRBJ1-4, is NAGVMQNPRHLVRRRGQEARLRCSPMKGHSHVYWYRQLPEEGLKFMVYLQKENIIDESGMPKERFSAEFPKEGPSILRIQQVVRGDSAAYFCASSPDRVEKLFFGSGTQLSVL.

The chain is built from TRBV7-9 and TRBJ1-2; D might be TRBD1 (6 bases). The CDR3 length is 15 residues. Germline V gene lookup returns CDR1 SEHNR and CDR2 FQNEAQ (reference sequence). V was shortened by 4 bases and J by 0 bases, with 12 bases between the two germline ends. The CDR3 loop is CASSSRDTPNYGYTF. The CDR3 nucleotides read TGTGCCAGCAGCTCCCGGGACACTCCTAACTATGGCTACACCTTC.

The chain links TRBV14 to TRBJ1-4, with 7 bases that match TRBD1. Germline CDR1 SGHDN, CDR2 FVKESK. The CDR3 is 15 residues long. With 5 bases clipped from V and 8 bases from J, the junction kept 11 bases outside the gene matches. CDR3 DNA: TGTGCCAGCAGCTCGTTAACAGGGGTTGGCGAAAAACTGTTTTTT. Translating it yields CASSSLTGVGEKLFF.

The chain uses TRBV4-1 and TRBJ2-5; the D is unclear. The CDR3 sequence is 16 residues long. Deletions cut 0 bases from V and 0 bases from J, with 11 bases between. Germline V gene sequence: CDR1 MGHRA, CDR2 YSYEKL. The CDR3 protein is CASSQDESSYQETQYF. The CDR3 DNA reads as TGCGCCAGCAGCCAAGATGAGTCTTCGTACCAAGAGACCCAGTACTTC.

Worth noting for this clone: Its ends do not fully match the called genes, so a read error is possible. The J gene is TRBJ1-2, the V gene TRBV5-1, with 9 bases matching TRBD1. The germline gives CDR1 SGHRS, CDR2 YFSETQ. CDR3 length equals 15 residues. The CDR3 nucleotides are TGTGCCAGCAGTTCCGGGGACAGGGATTTCTATGGCTACACCTTC. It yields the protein CASSSGDRDFYGYTF.

CDR3 loop: CSPDGYTF. The CDR3 DNA reads TGCAGCCCCGATGGCTACACCTTC. The chain couples TRBV20-1 to TRBJ1-2; D is unclear. Per the germline V gene, CDR1 is DFQATT and CDR2 is SNEGSKA (reference sequence). This CDR3 region has 8 residues.

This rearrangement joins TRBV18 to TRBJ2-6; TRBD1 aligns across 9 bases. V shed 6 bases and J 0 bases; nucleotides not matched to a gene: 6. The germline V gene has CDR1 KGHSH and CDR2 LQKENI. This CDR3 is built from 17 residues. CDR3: CASSRDRDNSGANVLTF. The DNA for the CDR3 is TGTGCCAGCTCTCGGGACAGGGATAACTCTGGGGCCAACGTCCTGACTTTC.

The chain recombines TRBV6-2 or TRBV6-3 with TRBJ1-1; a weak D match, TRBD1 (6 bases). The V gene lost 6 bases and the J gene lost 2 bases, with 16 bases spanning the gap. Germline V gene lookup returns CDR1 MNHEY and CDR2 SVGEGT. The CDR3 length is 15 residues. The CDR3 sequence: CASSSSDRYNTEAFF. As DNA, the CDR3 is TGTGCCAGCAGCTCATCGGACAGATATAACACTGAAGCTTTCTTT.

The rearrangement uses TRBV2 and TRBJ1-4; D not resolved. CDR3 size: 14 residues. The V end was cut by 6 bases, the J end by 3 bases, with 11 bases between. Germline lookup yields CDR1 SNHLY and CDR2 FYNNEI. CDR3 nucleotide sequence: TGTGCCAGCAGGACGGCCGCGGCTAATGAAAAACTGTTTTTT. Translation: CASRTAAANEKLFF.

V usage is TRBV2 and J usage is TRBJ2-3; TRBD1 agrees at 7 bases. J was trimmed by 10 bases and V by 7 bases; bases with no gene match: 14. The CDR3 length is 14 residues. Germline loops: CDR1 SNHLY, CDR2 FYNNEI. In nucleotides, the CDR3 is TGTGCCAGCACCGGGACAGCCCACAGATACGCGCAGTATTTT. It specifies CASTGTAHRYAQYF.

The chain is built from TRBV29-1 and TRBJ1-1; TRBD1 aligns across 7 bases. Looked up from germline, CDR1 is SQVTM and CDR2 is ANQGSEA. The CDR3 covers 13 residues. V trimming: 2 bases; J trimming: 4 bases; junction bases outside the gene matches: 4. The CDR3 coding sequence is TGCAGCGTTGAAAGAGGGGGCGGCACTGAAGCTTTCTTT. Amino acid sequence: CSVERGGGTEAFF.

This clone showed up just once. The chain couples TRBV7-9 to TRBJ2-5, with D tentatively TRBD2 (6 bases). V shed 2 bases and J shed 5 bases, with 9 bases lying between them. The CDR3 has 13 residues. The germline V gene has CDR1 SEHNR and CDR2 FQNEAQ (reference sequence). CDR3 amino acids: CASSLPGVETQYF. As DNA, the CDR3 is TGTGCCAGCAGCTTACCGGGGGTTGAGACCCAGTACTTC.

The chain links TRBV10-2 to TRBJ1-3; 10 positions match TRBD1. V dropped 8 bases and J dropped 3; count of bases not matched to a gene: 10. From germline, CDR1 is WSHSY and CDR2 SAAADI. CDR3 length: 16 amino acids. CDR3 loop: CASGRQGASGGNTIYF. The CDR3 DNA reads TGCGCCAGCGGGCGACAGGGGGCATCAGGTGGAAACACCATATATTTT.

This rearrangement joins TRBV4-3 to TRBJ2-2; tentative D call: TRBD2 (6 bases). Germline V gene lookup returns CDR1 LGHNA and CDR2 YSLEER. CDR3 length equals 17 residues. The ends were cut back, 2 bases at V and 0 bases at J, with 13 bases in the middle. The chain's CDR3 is CASSQYSGTPNTGELFF. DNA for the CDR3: TGCGCCAGCAGCCAATATTCCGGGACTCCGAACACCGGGGAGCTGTTTTTT.

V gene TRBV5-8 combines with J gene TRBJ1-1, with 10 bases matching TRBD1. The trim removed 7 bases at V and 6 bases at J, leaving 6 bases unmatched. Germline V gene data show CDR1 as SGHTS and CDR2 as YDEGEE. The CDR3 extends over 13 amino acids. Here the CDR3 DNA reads TGTGCCAGCGGACAGGGGGATGACTCTGAAGCTTTCTTT. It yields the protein CASGQGDDSEAFF.